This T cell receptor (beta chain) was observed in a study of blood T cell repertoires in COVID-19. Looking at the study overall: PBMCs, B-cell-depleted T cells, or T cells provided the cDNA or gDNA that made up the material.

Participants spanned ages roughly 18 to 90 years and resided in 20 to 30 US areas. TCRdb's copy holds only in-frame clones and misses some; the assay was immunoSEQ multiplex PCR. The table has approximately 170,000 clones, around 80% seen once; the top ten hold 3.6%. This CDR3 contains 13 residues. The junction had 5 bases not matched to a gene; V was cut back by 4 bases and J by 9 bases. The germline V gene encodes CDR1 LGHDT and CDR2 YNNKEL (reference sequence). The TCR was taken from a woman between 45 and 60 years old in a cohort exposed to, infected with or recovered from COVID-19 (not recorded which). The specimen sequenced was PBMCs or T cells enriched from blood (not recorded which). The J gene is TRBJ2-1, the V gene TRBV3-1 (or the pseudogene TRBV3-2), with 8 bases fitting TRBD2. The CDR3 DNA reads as TGTGCCAGCAGCCTAATAGCGGGAACTGAGCAGTTCTTC. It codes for CASSLIAGTEQFF.